The subject of this entry is one T cell receptor beta chain. Its antigen is unknown. Base quality data are lacking; no much larger clone is found one base away. The library was generated by the immunoSEQ multiplex PCR assay. TCRdb provides this immuneACCESS table in a form limited to in-frame rearrangements. Some clones are lacking; in checked studies, under half of them reflect an unresolved V gene, and why the rest are absent is not known. Within this sample are over 85,000 clones, with 85% to 95% of them counted one time only. The ten largest clonotypes hold 1.5% to 2% of the sample. This sample was included in a study of T cell changes during pregnancy in multiple sclerosis (dated by TCRdb to about 2019). Regarding the research as a whole: Changes in the T cell repertoire over the course of pregnancy were examined in this study in women with multiple sclerosis.

Spanning cysteine to phenylalanine, the CDR3 consists of 13 amino acids. Only CDR3 DNA remains: 39 bases, in frame from the first base. CDR1 and CDR2, looked up from the germline V gene, are MNHEY and SVGAGI. V has 7 bases trimmed and J has 10 bases trimmed; junction bases matching no gene number 5. The input for sequencing was peripheral blood, taken in the first trimester of pregnancy. The rearranged chain carries TRBV6-5 and TRBJ1-6; 9 of the junction bases match TRBD1. The TCR originated in a female donor in good health, enrolled as a control in a pregnancy study. The CDR3 sequence is CASTGTGHSPLHF. The nucleotides read TGTGCCAGCACCGGGACAGGGCACTCACCCCTCCACTTT.